This TCR beta chain was sequenced for a study of CD4+ T cells in melanoma. Study findings and constraints: A reported correlation linked neoantigen-specific CD4+ T cells to CD8+, macrophage and B cell function. In melanoma, neoantigen-specific CD4+ T cells reportedly differed in differentiation state.

Only in-frame clones appear in the TCRdb table, and some are missing; sequencing was by immunoSEQ multiplex PCR. This sample has 20,000 or so clones, with 78% found just once. Regarding this clone: The antigen is undetermined.

The ends were cut back, 7 bases at V and 8 bases at J, with 11 bases in the middle. This CDR3 spans 11 amino acids. Germline V gene data show CDR1 as MNHEY and CDR2 as SVGAGI. This rearrangement joins TRBV6-5 to TRBJ1-2; no clear D. This sequence originates from a human donor with melanoma. Here the CDR3 DNA reads TGTGCCAGCATAGGGAGAAAAGGCTACACCTTC. Translated: CASIGRKGYTF.